Given below is one T cell receptor (beta chain) in context. The length of the CDR3 is 15 residues. From germline, CDR1 is LNHNV and CDR2 YYDKDF (reference sequence). J gave up 5 bases and V 1 base, and 7 bases lay outside the gene matches. The source of the sample is a study of T cell changes during pregnancy in multiple sclerosis. Repertoires were generated with immunoSEQ multiplex PCR, while TCRdb's copy carries only in-frame clones and drops some. This sample has around 100,000 clones, with approximately 92% found just once. The origin of this receptor is a female donor with multiple sclerosis, enrolled in a pregnancy study. The chain couples TRBV15 to TRBJ2-5; 7 bases are shared with TRBD1. The sample in question was peripheral blood, obtained after pregnancy. In DNA, the CDR3 is TGTGCCACCAGCAGAGGGGCCGGGACAGAGGAGACCCAGTACTTC. Translating it yields CATSRGAGTEETQYF.